The T cell receptor (beta chain) described here comes from a study of blood T cell repertoires in COVID-19. Repertoires were generated with immunoSEQ multiplex PCR, while TCRdb's copy carries only in-frame clones and drops some. This sample has 290,000 or so clones, with around 91% found just once. The germline gives CDR1 MDHEN, CDR2 SYDVKM. J gave up 5 bases and V 10 bases, and 8 bases lay outside the gene matches. This CDR3 has 13 residues. The origin of this receptor is a woman aged 18-29 years with acute COVID-19. Material for sequencing was PBMCs or T cells enriched from blood (not recorded which). V usage is TRBV28 and J usage is TRBJ2-5, with TRBD1 matching 9 bases. The DNA for the CDR3 is TGTGCCACCAGGGACAGGGATGAGGAGACCCAGTACTTC. This sequence encodes CATRDRDEETQYF.